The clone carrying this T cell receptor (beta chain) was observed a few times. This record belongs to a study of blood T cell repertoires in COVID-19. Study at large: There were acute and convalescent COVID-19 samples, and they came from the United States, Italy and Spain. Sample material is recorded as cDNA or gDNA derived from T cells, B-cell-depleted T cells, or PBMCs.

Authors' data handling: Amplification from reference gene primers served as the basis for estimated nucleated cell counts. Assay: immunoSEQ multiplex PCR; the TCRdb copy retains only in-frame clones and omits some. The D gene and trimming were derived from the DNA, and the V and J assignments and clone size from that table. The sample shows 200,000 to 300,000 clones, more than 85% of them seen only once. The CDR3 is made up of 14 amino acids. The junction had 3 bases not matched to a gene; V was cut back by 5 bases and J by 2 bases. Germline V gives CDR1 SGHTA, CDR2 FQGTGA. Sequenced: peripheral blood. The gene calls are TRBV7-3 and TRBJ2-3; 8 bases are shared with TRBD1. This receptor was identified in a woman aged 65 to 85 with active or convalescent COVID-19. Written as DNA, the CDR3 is TGTGCCAGCAGCCGGACAGGGCCCACAGATACGCAGTATTTT. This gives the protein CASSRTGPTDTQYF.